These 16 T cell receptor beta chains came from one sample sequenced in a study of CXCR3-negative and CXCR3-positive naive CD8 T cells. The authors prepared UMI-labeled TRB cDNA libraries by 5' RACE. TCRdb re-called the 5' RACE reads and gives one entry per CDR3 protein, without DNA. The sample has tens of thousands of distinct CDR3 sequences. Sequencing was performed on naive CXCR3- CD8+ T cells from blood. Subset specified: CD45RO-CCR7+CD27+CD95- naive CD8+ T cells lacking CXCR3 (TNR3-). These TCRs come from a human donor in good health. Some clones in this sample may be carry-over from other donors' samples.

The V call is TRBV14, the J call TRBJ2-1; TCRdb's D gene call, TRBD2, goes unchecked for lack of DNA. Germline-derived CDR1 and CDR2 are SGHDN and FVKESK. The CDR3 runs to 14 residues. The CDR3 sequence is CASSPATSYNEQFF.

This rearrangement joins TRBV4-3 to TRBJ1-1. Germline CDR1 and CDR2: LGHNA and YSLEER. The CDR3 runs 19 residues. The CDR3: CASSQDIAQTLIMNTEAFF.

V is TRBV29-1 and J is TRBJ1-1. CDR1 SQVTM and CDR2 ANQGSEA come from the germline V gene. The CDR3 loop spans 11 amino acids. CDR3 in amino acids: CSVEINTEAFF. Combining the CDR3 with reference TRBV29-1 and TRBJ1-1 gives the whole variable domain SAVISQKPSRDICQRGTSLTIQCQVDSQVTMMFWYRQQPGQSLTLIATANQGSEATYESGFVIDKFPISRPNLTFSTLTVSNMSPEDSSIYLCSVEINTEAFFGQGTRLTVV.

The rearrangement links TRBV7-2 to TRBJ2-1; as DNA is missing, the TRBD1 call by TCRdb cannot be tested. Germline values: CDR1 SGHTA, CDR2 FQGNSA. The length of the CDR3 is 17 residues. The CDR3 loop is CASSFSRDRGRVDEQFF.

The chain uses TRBV5-1 and TRBJ2-5; TCRdb designates TRBD2, a call that cannot be tested without DNA. CDR1 SGHRS and CDR2 YFSETQ come from the germline V gene. The CDR3 totals 18 residues. CDR3 sequence: CSSSQDRGLAGIQETQYF.

This chain links TRBV29-1 with TRBJ1-1; TCRdb designates TRBD1, a call that cannot be tested without DNA. Germline lookup yields CDR1 SQVTM and CDR2 ANQGSEA. This CDR3 is 12 amino acids long. This chain's CDR3 is CSERQMNTEAFF. The variable domain in full, completed from reference TRBV29-1 and TRBJ1-1, reads SAVISQKPSRDICQRGTSLTIQCQVDSQVTMMFWYRQQPGQSLTLIATANQGSEATYESGFVIDKFPISRPNLTFSTLTVSNMSPEDSSIYLCSERQMNTEAFFGQGTRLTVV.

The rearrangement links TRBV5-1 to TRBJ2-3. This CDR3 is built from 13 residues. Germline V gene data show CDR1 as SGHRS and CDR2 as YFSETQ. The CDR3 protein is CASSSENTDTQYF. Full variable domain (rest looked up from reference TRBV5-1 and TRBJ2-3): KAGVTQTPRYLIKTRGQQVTLSCSPISGHRSVSWYQQTPGQGLQFLFEYFSETQRNKGNFPGRFSGRQFSNSRSEMNVSTLELGDSALYLCASSSENTDTQYFGPGTRLTVL.

This chain uses TRBV9 with TRBJ2-1; the TRBD2 assignment by TCRdb is unverifiable without DNA. This CDR3 spans 12 amino acids. CDR1 SGDLS and CDR2 YYNGEE come from the germline V gene. The chain's CDR3 is CASSPDPPEQFF.

This chain links TRBV7-9 with TRBJ1-1; the TCRdb D gene call, TRBD1, has no DNA to confirm it. This CDR3 comprises 16 residues. Germline-derived CDR1 and CDR2 are SEHNR and FQNEAQ (reference sequence). CDR3 residues: CASSLEVGLPPTEAFF.

V usage is TRBV27 and J usage is TRBJ2-7; there is no DNA to check the TCRdb D call of TRBD1. Germline V gives CDR1 MNHEY, CDR2 SMNVEV (reference sequence). There are 15 residues in the CDR3. CDR3 residues: CASTPRGQGRYEQYF.

The CDR3: CASSIRDRDTTDTQYF. The J gene is TRBJ2-3, the V gene TRBV7-9; the D call from TCRdb, TRBD1, cannot be confirmed without DNA. Germline values: CDR1 SEHNR, CDR2 FQNEAQ (reference sequence). There are 16 residues in the CDR3.

This sequence joins TRBV12-3 or TRBV12-4 and TRBJ2-1; the D gene TCRdb calls, TRBD2, cannot be checked with no DNA. The length of the CDR3 is 12 residues. The CDR3 sequence: CASRVDGSEQFF.

This chain uses TRBV7-2 with TRBJ2-1; no DNA is available, so the TRBD1 call from TCRdb remains unchecked. CDR1 is SGHTA and CDR2 is FQGNSA in the germline V gene. This CDR3 region has 15 residues. The CDR3 region is CASSLYGTAPNEQFF.

This chain uses TRBV25-1 with TRBJ2-5. Germline CDR1 reads MGHDK; CDR2 reads SYGVNS. This CDR3 region has 13 residues. The CDR3 reads CASSESGEETQYF.

The chain combines TRBV5-1 with TRBJ2-1. The CDR3 consists of 14 residues. Germline values: CDR1 SGHRS, CDR2 YFSETQ. The CDR3 protein is CASSYFGSYNEQFF.

V gene TRBV13 combines with J gene TRBJ2-4. The CDR3 runs to 14 residues. CDR1 is PRHDT and CDR2 is FYEKMQ in the germline V gene (reference sequence). CDR3 in amino acids: CASSMRTAINIQYF.